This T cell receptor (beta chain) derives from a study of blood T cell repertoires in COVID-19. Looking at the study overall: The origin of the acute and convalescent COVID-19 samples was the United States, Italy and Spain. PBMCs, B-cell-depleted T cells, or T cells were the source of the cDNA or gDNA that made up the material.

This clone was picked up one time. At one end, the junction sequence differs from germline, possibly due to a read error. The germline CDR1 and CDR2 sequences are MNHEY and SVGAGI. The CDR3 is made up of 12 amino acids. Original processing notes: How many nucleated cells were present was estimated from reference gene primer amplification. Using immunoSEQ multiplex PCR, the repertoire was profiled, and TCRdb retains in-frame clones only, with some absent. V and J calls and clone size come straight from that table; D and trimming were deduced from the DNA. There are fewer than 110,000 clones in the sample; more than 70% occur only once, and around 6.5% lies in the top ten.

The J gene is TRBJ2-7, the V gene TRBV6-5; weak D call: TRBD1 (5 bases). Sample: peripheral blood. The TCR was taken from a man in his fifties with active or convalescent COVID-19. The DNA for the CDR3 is TGTGCCAGCAGTTACTCGAAGGGTTGGGGCCTTTTC. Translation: CASSYSKGWGLF.